The sample holds one count of the clone carrying this T cell receptor beta chain. What it recognizes is unknown. This specimen belongs to a study of cytomegalovirus exposure and HLA in healthy donors. The CDR3 spans 16 residues. The germline V gene encodes CDR1 MNHEY and CDR2 SVGAGI. The V end lost 2 bases, the J end lost 8 bases, and 16 bases lay between the germline ends. The study's findings and limits: A few of the chains that were CMV-associated were confirmed in vitro to be specific for CMV antigens. Subsequent analysis of the approximately 120 validation repertoires found a tendency for first-cohort TCR clusters to co-occur.

These donors were members of the roughly 120-subject validation cohort, a group separate from the roughly 670-subject first cohort. Clones were sequenced by immunoSEQ multiplex PCR, and TCRdb holds only the in-frame ones, with some missing. The sample lists some 170,000 clones, about 86% occurring once. The J gene is TRBJ1-6, the V gene TRBV6-5; D is unresolved. The clonotype was recovered from a woman aged 30 to 39 in good health and CMV-seronegative. The sample taken for sequencing was PBMCs. CDR3 DNA sequence: TGTGCCAGCAGTTACCTGTCGACGGCCAGGCATTCACCCCTCCACTTT. Amino acids: CASSYLSTARHSPLHF.